This T cell receptor beta chain originates from a study of cytomegalovirus exposure and HLA in healthy donors. Study-wide results and limits: A later analysis linked around 17,000 TCR beta sequences to HLA alleles at 0.05 false discovery rate.

Primers included in the PCR were 60 Vbeta and 13 Jbeta primers. The method was immunoSEQ multiplex PCR; TCRdb's version includes in-frame clones alone and lacks a portion of them. This table holds around 120,000 clones, approximately 80% found once. Donors had nominal health at sampling but likely had unrecorded immune exposures. This CDR3 is 13 amino acids long. Looked up from germline, CDR1 is MNHEY and CDR2 is SVGAGI. V lost 4 bases, J lost 2 bases, and 6 bases lay in between. As regards this clone: Antigen: not known.

The sequence was collected from a woman in her thirties or forties in good health and CMV-seropositive. The rearrangement uses TRBV6-5 and TRBJ2-1; no definite D call. Sequenced material: PBMCs. In DNA form, the CDR3 reads TGTGCCAGCAGTTTAGACACCTACAATGAGCAGTTCTTC. Residues: CASSLDTYNEQFF.